This section outlines one T cell receptor (beta chain) sequence together with its context. Its target is unknown. TCRdb's table, derived via immunoSEQ multiplex PCR, lists solely in-frame clones and lacks some. The sample has about 210,000 clones, 90% to 95% seen once. These data come from a study of T cell responses to AZD1222 COVID-19 vaccine. J was trimmed by 11 bases and V by 0 bases; bases with no gene match: 6. From germline, CDR1 is GTSNPN and CDR2 SVGIG (reference sequence). The CDR3 covers 12 residues. Points from the study as a whole: Reports say nearly half of spike-specific TCRs go after unmutated variant regions.

Sequenced material: peripheral blood, taken 28 days after the second dose of the MenACWY control vaccine. The genes are TRBV30 and TRBJ1-1; TRBD1 aligns across 7 bases. The source of this sequence is an adult who received the MenACWY meningococcal vaccine as a control. The CDR3 is CAWSVRGQLAFF. The CDR3 DNA sequence: TGTGCCTGGAGTGTAAGGGGACAGCTGGCTTTCTTT.